This TCR beta chain was sequenced in a study of blood T cell repertoires in COVID-19. Looking at the study overall: Sample material is recorded as cDNA or gDNA derived from T cells, B-cell-depleted T cells, or PBMCs.

Trimming shortened V by 6 bases and J by 5 bases, and 20 bases separated the two germline ends. The CDR3 runs to 15 residues. Germline CDR1 is SGHKS and CDR2 is YYEKEE (reference sequence). In the original processing: How many nucleated cells were present was estimated from reference gene primer amplification. The table came from immunoSEQ multiplex PCR; TCRdb's copy has only in-frame clones and leaves some out. V, J and clone size were drawn from that table, and D and trimming were deduced from the DNA. Of tens of thousands of clones in the sample, 85% to 90% were seen once. V gene TRBV5-5 combines with J gene TRBJ1-1, with unresolved D. Sequenced input: peripheral blood. The origin of this receptor is a woman in her forties or fifties with active COVID-19. CDR3 in DNA: TGTGCCAGCAAGAAGCTTCACGGGGAAGGGACTGAAGCTTTCTTT. This codes for CASKKLHGEGTEAFF.